This is a list of T cell receptor beta chains from one sample in a study of beta chain features in type 1 diabetes. Profiled with immunoSEQ multiplex PCR; TCRdb holds only in-frame clones, not every one. The sample lists 860,000 or so clones; under 20% were seen once. Sample: naive CD4+ T cells from blood. The origin of the receptors is a woman in her late teens or twenties in good health. Both conserved end residues are part of each CDR3. The D gene is left open where the match is weak. Clone size is stated in some rows and not others, as once, few, many or a class when expanded.

j_call,v_call,d_call,clone_size,cdr3_aa,cdr3_nt
TRBJ2-5,TRBV4-1,.,few,CASSQDRGFGETQYF,TGCGCCAGCAGCCAAGACAGGGGTTTCGGAGAGACCCAGTACTTC
TRBJ2-1,TRBV29-1,.,few,CSVAPRAARGGEQFF,TGCAGCGTCGCCCCACGGGCCGCCCGGGGTGGTGAGCAGTTCTTC
TRBJ2-3,TRBV27,TRBD2,few,CASSFSASGTSTDTQYF,TGTGCCAGCAGTTTTTCCGCTAGCGGAACTAGCACAGATACGCAGTATTTT
TRBJ2-7,TRBV5-4,.,.,CASSLVTADYEQYF,TGTGCCAGCAGCTTGGTCACAGCCGACTACGAGCAGTACTTC
TRBJ2-7,TRBV28,.,.,CASRDSAYEQYF,TGTGCCAGCAGGGACAGTGCCTACGAGCAGTACTTC
TRBJ2-7,TRBV7-8,.,few,CASSLPPWRVGSYEQYF,TGTGCCAGCAGCTTACCCCCTTGGAGGGTAGGGTCCTACGAGCAGTACTTC
TRBJ2-1,TRBV4-3,TRBD1,.,CASSQVHPWDRAANEQFF,TGCGCCAGCAGCCAAGTTCACCCCTGGGACAGGGCCGCCAATGAGCAGTTCTTC
TRBJ2-7,TRBV7-2,TRBD1,few,CASSLATGQLYEQYF,TGTGCCAGCAGCTTAGCCACGGGACAGCTCTACGAGCAGTACTTC
TRBJ2-1,TRBV9,.,.,CASSLNPGISSYNEQFF,TGTGCCAGCAGCCTAAATCCCGGCATTAGCTCCTACAATGAGCAGTTCTTC
TRBJ2-2,TRBV5-1,.,.,CASAVEGPDTGELFF,TGCGCCAGCGCGGTAGAGGGTCCTGACACCGGGGAGCTGTTTTTT
TRBJ1-2,TRBV7-9,TRBD1,few,CASSGDSFNYGYTF,TGTGCCAGCAGCGGGGACAGTTTTAACTATGGCTACACCTTC
TRBJ2-7,TRBV11-2,TRBD2,.,CASSRLTSGSYEQYF,TGTGCCAGCAGCAGACTGACTAGCGGATCCTACGAGCAGTACTTC
TRBJ2-1,TRBV28,.,few,CASSLNGYEQFF,TGTGCCAGCAGTTTAAACGGCTATGAGCAGTTCTTC
TRBJ2-7,TRBV28,.,few,CASTGGTGEQYF,TGTGCCAGCACGGGCGGGACGGGGGAGCAGTACTTC
TRBJ1-2,TRBV18,.,.,CASSPPGTLTNYGYTF,TGTGCCAGCTCACCACCCGGGACCCTTACTAACTATGGCTACACCTTC
TRBJ2-2,TRBV10-3,.,.,CAITGSVTVGGELFF,TGTGCCATCACGGGTAGCGTGACGGTTGGCGGGGAGCTGTTTTTT
TRBJ1-2,TRBV18,.,few,CASSERTLRNYGYTF,TGTGCCAGCTCAGAACGGACACTCCGAAACTATGGCTACACCTTC